This is a list of T cell receptor beta chains from one sample in a study of technical replicates of blood from a handful of donors. TCRdb's copy holds only in-frame clones and misses some; the assay was immunoSEQ multiplex PCR. The repertoire includes 76,000 or so clones, roughly nine tenths of them detected once, and 0.2% to 0.3% sits in the top ten. The sequencing sample was made of T cells isolated from PBMCs. These receptors originate from a human donor in good health. The CDR3 runs from the conserved cysteine through the conserved F or W. D genes are given only for firm matches. The size field is filled for only some rows; it gives once, few, many or a size class.

CASSYRSGSNQPQHF | TGTGCCAGCAGTTACAGGTCAGGGAGCAATCAGCCCCAGCATTTT | . | TRBJ1-5 | TRBV6-5 | .
CASSPIQGTEAFF | TGTGCCAGCAGTCCAATACAGGGTACTGAAGCTTTCTTT | . | TRBJ1-1 | TRBV27 | .
CASSPGDREVLTQYF | TGTGCCAGCAGTCCGGGGGACAGGGAGGTCCTGACCCAGTACTTC | . | TRBJ2-5 | TRBV28 | TRBD1
CAITGGHPTDTQYF | TGTGCCATCACAGGGGGCCACCCCACAGATACGCAGTATTTT | . | TRBJ2-3 | TRBV10-3 | TRBD1
CASSLGGQGILWPQHF | TGTGCCAGCAGCTTAGGGGGCCAGGGAATATTATGGCCCCAGCATTTT | . | TRBJ1-5 | TRBV7-9 | .
CARPGGITEAFF | TGTGCCAGACCAGGGGGAATCACTGAAGCTTTCTTT | . | TRBJ1-1 | TRBV19 | TRBD1
CASRSQTGGNQPQHF | TGTGCCAGCAGGTCACAAACAGGGGGCAATCAGCCCCAGCATTTT | once | TRBJ1-5 | TRBV6-5 | TRBD1
CASSYRDEKLFF | TGTGCCAGCAGTTACAGAGATGAAAAACTGTTTTTT | . | TRBJ1-4 | TRBV6-6 | .
CASSWGDQETQYF | TGCGCCAGCAGCTGGGGGGACCAAGAGACCCAGTACTTC | . | TRBJ2-5 | TRBV5-1 | .
CASSPVDAATEAFF | TGCGCCAGCAGCCCCGTTGATGCGGCTACTGAAGCTTTCTTT | . | TRBJ1-1 | TRBV4-1 | .
CASRLGVVNTEAFF | TGTGCCAGCAGGTTGGGAGTGGTGAACACTGAAGCTTTCTTT | . | TRBJ1-1 | TRBV13 | .
CAWSQGAHPNTQYF | TGTGCCTGGAGCCAGGGGGCGCACCCAAATACGCAGTATTTT | . | TRBJ2-3 | TRBV30 | TRBD1
CASSIYQGGEETQYF | TGTGCCAGCAGTATATACCAGGGTGGTGAAGAGACCCAGTACTTC | . | TRBJ2-5 | TRBV28 | .
CASRQERGQETQYF | TGTGCCAGCAGACAAGAGCGGGGCCAAGAGACCCAGTACTTC | . | TRBJ2-5 | TRBV11-3 | TRBD2
CASSGLGPTDTQYF | TGTGCCAGTAGCGGGCTCGGTCCTACAGATACGCAGTATTTT | once | TRBJ2-3 | TRBV27 | TRBD2
CASSAGTSSTDTQYF | TGTGCCAGCAGCGCCGGGACTAGCTCAACAGATACGCAGTATTTT | once | TRBJ2-3 | TRBV7-9 | TRBD2
CASSQVGRGTETQYF | TGCGCCAGCAGCCAAGTCGGCAGGGGGACAGAGACCCAGTACTTC | . | TRBJ2-5 | TRBV4-1 | TRBD1
CASSPLEGGEAEQYF | TGTGCCAGCTCACCCCTCGAAGGGGGCGAGGCCGAGCAGTACTTC | . | TRBJ2-7 | TRBV18 | TRBD1
CASSLDWRTGADTQYF | TGCGCCAGCAGCTTGGACTGGCGGACTGGCGCAGATACGCAGTATTTT | . | TRBJ2-3 | TRBV5-1 | .
CASSLDPSSGGTYEQYF | TGCGCCAGCAGCTTGGACCCTAGTAGCGGGGGGACCTACGAGCAGTACTTC | . | TRBJ2-7 | TRBV5-1 | TRBD2
CASSGGMYNSPLHF | TGTGCCAGTAGCGGGGGGATGTATAATTCACCCCTCCACTTT | . | TRBJ1-6 | TRBV19 | .
CASSQDYGTGSPDTQYF | TGCGCCAGCAGCCAGGATTACGGGACAGGGTCCCCAGATACGCAGTATTTT | . | TRBJ2-3 | TRBV4-1 | TRBD1
CASSLDRGYGYTF | TGTGCCAGCAGTTTAGACAGGGGGTATGGCTACACCTTC | . | TRBJ1-2 | TRBV27 | TRBD1
CATKQGPYSGNTIYF | TGTGCCACCAAACAGGGACCCTACTCTGGAAACACCATATATTTT | . | TRBJ1-3 | TRBV27 | .
CASKPGPVPKYEQYF | TGCGCCAGTAAACCAGGGCCTGTCCCCAAATACGAGCAGTACTTC | . | TRBJ2-7 | TRBV5-1 | .
CASSVEGVSTDTQYF | TGTGCCAGCAGCGTAGAGGGGGTTAGCACAGATACGCAGTATTTT | once | TRBJ2-3 | TRBV9 | .
CASSFIVTEAFF | TGTGCCAGCAGCTTTATTGTCACTGAAGCTTTCTTT | . | TRBJ1-1 | TRBV5-5 | .
CASSYQGSINTEAFF | TGTGCCAGCAGTTATCAGGGAAGTATTAACACTGAAGCTTTCTTT | . | TRBJ1-1 | TRBV6-5 | .
CASSVEDSYGYTF | TGTGCCAGCAGCGTAGAGGACAGCTATGGCTACACCTTC | . | TRBJ1-2 | TRBV9 | .
CASSHVRGTEAFF | TGTGCCAGCAGCCACGTACGGGGCACTGAAGCTTTCTTT | . | TRBJ1-1 | TRBV5-4 | .
CASSPRPAAGYEKLFF | TGTGCCAGCAGCCCCCGCCCGGCGGCCGGGTATGAAAAACTGTTTTTT | . | TRBJ1-4 | TRBV7-2 | .
CASSPLGQNTGELFF | TGTGCCAGCAGCCCTTTGGGACAGAACACCGGGGAGCTGTTTTTT | . | TRBJ2-2 | TRBV9 | .
CASKRDNQNTEAFF | TGTGCCAGCAAGAGGGACAACCAGAACACTGAAGCTTTCTTT | . | TRBJ1-1 | TRBV27 | .
CASTREGAGGANVLTF | TGTGCCAGCACCCGGGAGGGCGCGGGTGGGGCCAACGTCCTGACTTTC | . | TRBJ2-6 | TRBV27 | TRBD2
CASSLLSGQGAEAFF | TGCGCCAGCAGCTTGCTCTCCGGACAGGGAGCTGAAGCTTTCTTT | once | TRBJ1-1 | TRBV5-1 | TRBD1
CASSVVPTGGVEYETQYF | TGTGCCAGCAGCGTAGTTCCCACGGGGGGCGTGGAGTATGAGACCCAGTACTTC | . | TRBJ2-5 | TRBV9 | .
CASSFGWASGAPEAQYF | TGTGCCAGCAGTTTCGGTTGGGCTAGCGGGGCCCCCGAGGCCCAGTACTTC | . | TRBJ2-5 | TRBV27 | TRBD2
CASSGGSSRTYEQYF | TGTGCCAGCAGCGGGGGGTCCAGCAGAACCTACGAGCAGTACTTC | . | TRBJ2-7 | TRBV7-4 | .
CASSQTMAGLVEKIGTDTQYF | TGTGCCAGCAGCCAAACTATGGCCGGACTAGTGGAGAAGATCGGCACAGATACGCAGTATTTT | once | TRBJ2-3 | TRBV4-2 | TRBD2
CASRSGGHPQNF | TGTGCCAGCAGGTCCGGGGGTCACCCTCAGAATTTT | once | TRBJ1-5 | TRBV28 | .
CASSLARTGGWYEQYF | TGTGCCAGCAGCTTGGCGAGGACAGGGGGCTGGTACGAGCAGTACTTC | . | TRBJ2-7 | TRBV5-6 | TRBD1
CASDSRDRGLDEQFF | TGTGCCAGTGACTCTCGGGACAGGGGCCTCGATGAGCAGTTCTTC | . | TRBJ2-1 | TRBV19 | TRBD1
CASSVQLGTGANVLTF | TGCGCCAGCAGCGTCCAACTAGGGACTGGGGCCAACGTCCTGACTTTC | . | TRBJ2-6 | TRBV5-1 | .
CASSDLDRKSTGELFF | TGTGCCAGCAGCGATCTTGACAGAAAATCCACCGGGGAGCTGTTTTTT | . | TRBJ2-2 | TRBV7-9 | .
CASKSVVNQPQHF | TGTGCCAGTAAATCCGTAGTCAATCAGCCCCAGCATTTT | . | TRBJ1-5 | TRBV19 | .
CAITGQGGTGELFF | TGTGCCATCACCGGGCAGGGGGGCACCGGGGAGCTGTTTTTT | . | TRBJ2-2 | TRBV10-3 | .
CASSPYLWTASSYNSPLHF | TGTGCCAGCAGCCCCTATCTTTGGACAGCGAGCTCCTATAATTCACCCCTCCACTTT | . | TRBJ1-6 | TRBV4-2 | .
CASQLAGVKETQYF | TGTGCCAGCCAATTAGCGGGAGTGAAGGAGACCCAGTACTTC | . | TRBJ2-5 | TRBV28 | TRBD2
CATSRVIGEKTQYF | TGTGCCACCAGCAGAGTAATCGGGGAAAAGACCCAGTACTTC | . | TRBJ2-5 | TRBV15 | .
CASSREETQYF | TGTGCCAGCAGTCGTGAAGAGACCCAGTACTTC | . | TRBJ2-5 | TRBV27 | .
CASSRGDTEAFF | TGTGCCAGCAGCCGGGGGGACACTGAAGCTTTCTTT | . | TRBJ1-1 | TRBV7-9 | .
CASSLTGGNNEQFF | TGTGCCAGCAGCTTAACGGGGGGGAACAATGAGCAGTTCTTC | . | TRBJ2-1 | TRBV7-2 | TRBD2
CASSPDRNGIGYTF | TGTGCCAGCTCACCGGACAGGAATGGAATCGGCTACACCTTC | . | TRBJ1-2 | TRBV18 | TRBD1